This entry describes one T cell receptor beta chain. The sample comes from a study of cytomegalovirus exposure and HLA in healthy donors. CDR1 is SGHKS, CDR2 YYEKEE, per germline (reference sequence). V lost 2 bases, J lost 2 bases, and 11 bases lay in between. This CDR3 is 15 amino acids long. Only in-frame clones appear in the TCRdb table, and some are missing; sequencing was by immunoSEQ multiplex PCR. The sample carries about 84,000 clones, approximately 90% recorded once. The sequence came from a man aged 25 to 45 in good health and CMV-seronegative. The sample comprised PBMCs. The chain joins TRBV5-5 to TRBJ1-5; a weak D match, TRBD1 (5 bases). This CDR3 is CASSFKGLGNQPQHF. DNA for the CDR3: TGTGCCAGCAGCTTTAAGGGGTTGGGCAATCAGCCCCAGCATTTT.